This T cell receptor (beta chain) was identified during a study of blood T cell repertoires in COVID-19. Overall study: Researchers got acute and convalescent COVID-19 samples from the United States, Italy and Spain. T cells, B-cell-depleted T cells, or PBMCs provided the cDNA or gDNA that served as material.

In the original processing: Researchers report that nucleated cell counts were estimated from reference gene primer amplification. Clones were sequenced by immunoSEQ multiplex PCR, and TCRdb holds only the in-frame ones, with some missing. That table supplies the V and J calls and clone size; D and trimming were determined from the DNA. The sample records 220,000 or so clones, 82% being singletons. There are a few counts of this clone. V lost 3 bases, J lost 7 bases, and 14 bases lay in between. The CDR3 is made up of 13 amino acids. The germline V gene encodes CDR1 SGDLS and CDR2 YYNGEE. The chain uses TRBV9 and TRBJ2-7; weak D call: TRBD1 (5 bases). The TCR sequence derives from a woman older than 75 with acute or convalescent COVID-19. Sequencing used peripheral blood. CDR3: CASSGGPYTEQYF. The CDR3 coding sequence is TGTGCCAGCAGCGGGGGCCCCTATACAGAGCAGTACTTC.